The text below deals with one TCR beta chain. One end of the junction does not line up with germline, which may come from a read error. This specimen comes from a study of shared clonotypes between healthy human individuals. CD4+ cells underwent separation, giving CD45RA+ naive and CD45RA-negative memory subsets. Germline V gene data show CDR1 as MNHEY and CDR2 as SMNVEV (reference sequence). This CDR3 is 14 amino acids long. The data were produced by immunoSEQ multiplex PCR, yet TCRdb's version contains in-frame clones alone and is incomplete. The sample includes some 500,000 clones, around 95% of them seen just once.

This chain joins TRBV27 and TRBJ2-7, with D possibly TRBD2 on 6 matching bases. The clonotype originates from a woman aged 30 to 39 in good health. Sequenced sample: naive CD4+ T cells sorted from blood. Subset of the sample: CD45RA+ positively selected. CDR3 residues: CVSSPGDQSYEQYF. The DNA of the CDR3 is TGTGTCAGCAGTCCGGGGGACCAAAGCTACGAGCAGTACTTC.